This T cell receptor beta chain was sequenced in a study of blood T cell repertoires in COVID-19. Across the study: Both acute and convalescent COVID-19 samples were obtained from the United States, Italy and Spain. In each case, the material was cDNA or gDNA derived from T cells, B-cell-depleted T cells, or PBMCs.

The junction had 0 bases not matched to a gene; V was cut back by 1 base and J by 1 base. The CDR3 spans 14 residues. Germline values: CDR1 LGHDT, CDR2 YNNKEL (reference sequence). The table came from immunoSEQ multiplex PCR; TCRdb's copy has only in-frame clones and leaves some out. Of tens of thousands of clones listed, 82% are singletons. This rearrangement joins TRBV3-1 (or the pseudogene TRBV3-2) to TRBJ2-5; 7 bases are a match to TRBD1. The specimen sequenced was peripheral blood. The TCR was taken from a human donor with acute or convalescent COVID-19. The donor label of this sample is uncertain. CDR3 nucleotide sequence: TGTGCCAGCAGCCAAGGGGACAGCCAAGAGACCCAGTACTTC. As protein: CASSQGDSQETQYF.